A selection of T cell receptor beta chains follows, all from one sample in a study of cytomegalovirus exposure and HLA in healthy donors. Measured with immunoSEQ multiplex PCR; TCRdb has only the in-frame clones, and not every one. The sample records under 200,000 clones, roughly 77% being singletons. Input material: PBMCs. The receptors originated from a male donor in good health and CMV-seronegative. Each CDR3 is given with its conserved first and last residue. The D gene is left open where the match is weak. Some rows have no size entry. The others give once, few or many, or a class for an expanded clone.

j_call clone_size d_call v_call cdr3_aa cdr3_nt
TRBJ2-1 - TRBD1 TRBV6-1 CASSGDSHNEQFF TGTGCCAGCAGTGGGGACAGTCACAATGAGCAGTTCTTC
TRBJ1-1 few - TRBV19 CASSARDTTEAFF TGTGCCAGTAGTGCCCGGGACACCACTGAAGCTTTCTTT
TRBJ1-2 - TRBD1 TRBV9 CASSGRQGLFEYGYTF TGTGCCAGCAGCGGAAGACAGGGGCTCTTTGAATATGGCTACACCTTC
TRBJ2-3 - TRBD2 TRBV9 CASSGPTSGGAGTQYF TGTGCCAGCAGCGGACCTACTAGCGGGGGGGCAGGTACGCAGTATTTT
TRBJ2-1 - TRBD2 TRBV2 CASSNPGLASSYNEQFF TGTGCCAGCAGCAACCCGGGACTAGCGAGCTCCTACAATGAGCAGTTCTTC
TRBJ2-3 - - TRBV5-1 CASSLSTDTQYF TGCGCCAGCAGCCTGAGCACAGATACGCAGTATTTT
TRBJ1-2 - - TRBV5-1 CASSLEPDGYTF TGCGCCAGCAGCTTGGAGCCGGATGGCTACACCTTC
TRBJ1-2 - TRBD1 TRBV4-1 CASSQVGQDNYGYTF TGCGCCAGCAGCCAAGTCGGACAGGATAACTATGGCTACACCTTC
TRBJ2-6 - - TRBV13 CASSLDESGANVLTF TGTGCCAGCAGCTTAGACGAGTCTGGGGCCAACGTCCTGACTTTC
TRBJ1-1 few - TRBV19 CASSIGTEAFF TGTGCCAGTAGTATCGGTACTGAAGCTTTCTTT
TRBJ2-5 - - TRBV7-2 CASSSVVGRQGTQYF TGTGCCAGCAGCTCGGTTGTGGGCCGACAAGGGACCCAGTACTTC
TRBJ2-7 - - TRBV7-6 CASSRSQLDEQYF TGTGCCAGCAGCCGATCACAGCTCGACGAGCAGTACTTC
TRBJ1-2 - - TRBV6-5 CASSQDSNYGYTF TGTGCCAGCAGCCAGGACAGTAACTATGGCTACACCTTC
TRBJ2-7 once TRBD2 TRBV10-3 CAINPTGTTYEQYF TGTGCCATCAATCCTACCGGGACTACCTACGAGCAGTACTTC
TRBJ1-5 - TRBD1 TRBV5-1 CASSTGQGAGQPQHF TGCGCCAGCAGCACGGGACAGGGGGCTGGGCAGCCCCAGCATTTT
TRBJ1-1 - - TRBV7-9 CASSLGLEAFF TGTGCCAGCAGCTTAGGACTTGAAGCTTTCTTT
TRBJ1-1 - - TRBV10-1 CASSRPRRDTEAFF TGCGCCAGCTCTCGCCCGAGAAGAGACACTGAAGCTTTCTTT
TRBJ2-7 few - TRBV9 CASSVGLAAYEQYF TGTGCCAGCAGCGTAGGACTGGCAGCCTACGAGCAGTACTTC
TRBJ2-2 - TRBD1 TRBV18 CASYSGTGAATGELFF TGTGCCAGCTATTCGGGGACAGGAGCAGCCACCGGGGAGCTGTTTTTT
TRBJ2-1 - TRBD2 TRBV6-6 CASSYSTSGGADEQFF TGTGCCAGCAGTTACTCAACTAGCGGGGGGGCCGATGAGCAGTTCTTC
TRBJ1-3 - TRBD1 TRBV5-1 CASSSDRGGGNTIYF TGCGCCAGCAGCTCTGACAGGGGGGGCGGAAACACCATATATTTT
TRBJ2-3 - - TRBV5-4 CASSPQTVGDTQYF TGTGCCAGCAGCCCGCAGACAGTGGGAGATACGCAGTATTTT